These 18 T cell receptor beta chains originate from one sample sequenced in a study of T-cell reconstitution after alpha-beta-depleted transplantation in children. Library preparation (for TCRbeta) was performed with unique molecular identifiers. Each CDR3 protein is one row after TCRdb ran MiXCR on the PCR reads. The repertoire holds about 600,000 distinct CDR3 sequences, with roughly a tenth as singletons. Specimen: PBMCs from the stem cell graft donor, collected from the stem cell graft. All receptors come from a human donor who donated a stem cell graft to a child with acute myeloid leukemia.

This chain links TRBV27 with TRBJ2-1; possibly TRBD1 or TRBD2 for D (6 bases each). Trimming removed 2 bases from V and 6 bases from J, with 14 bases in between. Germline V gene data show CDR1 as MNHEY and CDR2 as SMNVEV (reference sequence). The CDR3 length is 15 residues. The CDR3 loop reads CASSLLVQGGNEQFF. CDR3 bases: TGTGCCAGCAGTTTACTTGTACAGGGAGGCAATGAGCAGTTCTTC.

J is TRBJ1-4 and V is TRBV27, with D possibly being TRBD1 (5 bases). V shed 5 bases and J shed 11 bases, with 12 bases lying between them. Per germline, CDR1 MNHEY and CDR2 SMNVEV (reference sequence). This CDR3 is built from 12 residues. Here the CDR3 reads CASSIREGKLFF. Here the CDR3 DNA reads TGTGCCAGCAGTATCAGGGAGGGGAAACTGTTTTTT. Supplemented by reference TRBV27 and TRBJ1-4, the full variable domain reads EAQVTQNPRYLITVTGKKLTVTCSQNMNHEYMSWYRQDPGLGLRQIYYSMNVEVTDKGDVPEGYKVSRKEKRNFPLILESPSPNQTSLYFCASSIREGKLFFGSGTQLSVL.

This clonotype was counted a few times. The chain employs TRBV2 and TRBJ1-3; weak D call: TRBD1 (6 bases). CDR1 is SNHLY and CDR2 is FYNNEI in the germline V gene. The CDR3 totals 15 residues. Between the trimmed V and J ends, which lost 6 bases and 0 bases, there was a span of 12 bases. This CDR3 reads CASSIDRISGNTIYF. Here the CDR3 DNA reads TGTGCCAGCAGCATTGACAGGATCTCTGGAAACACCATATATTTT.

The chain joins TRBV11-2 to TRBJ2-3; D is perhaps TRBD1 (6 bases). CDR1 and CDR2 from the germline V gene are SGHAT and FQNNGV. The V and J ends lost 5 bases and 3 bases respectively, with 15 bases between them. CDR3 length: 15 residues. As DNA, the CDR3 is TGTGCCAGCAGCCCACAGGGTTGGAGGACAGATACGCAGTATTTT. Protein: CASSPQGWRTDTQYF.

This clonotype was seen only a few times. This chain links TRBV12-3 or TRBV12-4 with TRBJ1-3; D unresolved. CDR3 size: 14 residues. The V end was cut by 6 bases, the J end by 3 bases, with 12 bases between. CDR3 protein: CASRPGTNGNTIYF. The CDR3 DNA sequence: TGTGCCAGCAGGCCTGGTACAAATGGAAACACCATATATTTT.

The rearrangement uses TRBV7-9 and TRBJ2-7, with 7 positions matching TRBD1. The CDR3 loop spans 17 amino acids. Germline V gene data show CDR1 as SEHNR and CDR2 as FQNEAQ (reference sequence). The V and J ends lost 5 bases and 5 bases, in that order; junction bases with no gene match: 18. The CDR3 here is CASSPRVTGSVSHEQYF. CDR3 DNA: TGTGCCAGCAGCCCCCGCGTGACAGGGTCGGTATCCCACGAGCAGTACTTC.

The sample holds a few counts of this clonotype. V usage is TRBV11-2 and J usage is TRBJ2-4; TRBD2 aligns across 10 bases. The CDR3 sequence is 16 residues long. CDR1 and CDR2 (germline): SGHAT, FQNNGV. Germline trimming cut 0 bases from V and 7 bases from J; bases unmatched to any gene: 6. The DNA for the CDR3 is TGTGCCAGCAGCTTAGATCGGTCAGCGGGAGGGAACATTCAGTACTTC. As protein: CASSLDRSAGGNIQYF.

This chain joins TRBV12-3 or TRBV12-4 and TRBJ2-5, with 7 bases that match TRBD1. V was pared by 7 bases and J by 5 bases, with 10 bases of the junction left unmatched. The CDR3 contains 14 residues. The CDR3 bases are TGTGCCAGCACCTTGACAGGGACCTTCGAGACCCAGTACTTC. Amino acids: CASTLTGTFETQYF.

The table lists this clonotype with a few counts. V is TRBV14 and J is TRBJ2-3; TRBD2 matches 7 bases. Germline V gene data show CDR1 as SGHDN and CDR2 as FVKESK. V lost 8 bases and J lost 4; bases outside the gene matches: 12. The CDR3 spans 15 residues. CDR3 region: CASRRGGYSADTQYF. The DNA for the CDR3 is TGTGCCAGCCGTCGGGGAGGGTACTCGGCAGATACGCAGTATTTT.

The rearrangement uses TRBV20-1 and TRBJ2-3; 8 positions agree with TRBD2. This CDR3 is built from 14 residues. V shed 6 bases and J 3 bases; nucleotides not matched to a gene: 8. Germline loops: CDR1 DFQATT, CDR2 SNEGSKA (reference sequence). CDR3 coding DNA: TGCAGTGCGCTAGAAGCGGGAGTGACAGATACGCAGTATTTT. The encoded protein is CSALEAGVTDTQYF.

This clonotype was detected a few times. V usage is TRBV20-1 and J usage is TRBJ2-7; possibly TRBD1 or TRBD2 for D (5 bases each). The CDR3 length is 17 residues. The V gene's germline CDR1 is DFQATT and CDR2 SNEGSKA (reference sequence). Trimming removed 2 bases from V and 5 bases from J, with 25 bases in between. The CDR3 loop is CSARRHFRDGSPNEQYF. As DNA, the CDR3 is TGCAGTGCTAGACGACACTTCCGGGACGGATCTCCTAACGAGCAGTACTTC.

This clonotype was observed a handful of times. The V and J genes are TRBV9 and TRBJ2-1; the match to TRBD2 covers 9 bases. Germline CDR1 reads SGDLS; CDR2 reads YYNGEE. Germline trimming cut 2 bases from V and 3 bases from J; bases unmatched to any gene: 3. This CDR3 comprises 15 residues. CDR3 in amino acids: CASSVSGSYYNEQFF. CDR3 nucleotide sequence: TGTGCCAGCAGCGTTAGCGGGAGTTACTACAATGAGCAGTTCTTC.

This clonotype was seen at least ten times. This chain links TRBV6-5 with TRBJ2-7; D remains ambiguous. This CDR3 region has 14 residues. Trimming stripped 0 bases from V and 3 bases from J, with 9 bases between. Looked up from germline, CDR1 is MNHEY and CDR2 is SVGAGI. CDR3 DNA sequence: TGTGCCAGCAGTTACTCAGAGTTATTCTACGAGCAGTACTTC. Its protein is CASSYSELFYEQYF.

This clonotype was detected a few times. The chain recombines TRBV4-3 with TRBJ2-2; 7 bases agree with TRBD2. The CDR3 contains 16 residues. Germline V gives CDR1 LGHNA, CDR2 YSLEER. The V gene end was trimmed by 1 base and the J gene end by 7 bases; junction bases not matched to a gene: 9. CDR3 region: CASSQVAGTTVGELFF. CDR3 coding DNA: TGCGCCAGCAGCCAAGTAGCGGGCACTACAGTCGGGGAGCTGTTTTTT.

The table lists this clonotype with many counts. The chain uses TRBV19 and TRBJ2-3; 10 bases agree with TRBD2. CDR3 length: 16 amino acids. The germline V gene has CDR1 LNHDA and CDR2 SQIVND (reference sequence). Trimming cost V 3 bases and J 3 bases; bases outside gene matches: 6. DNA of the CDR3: TGTGCCAGTAGTATTATGGCGACTAGCGGGACAGATACGCAGTATTTT. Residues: CASSIMATSGTDTQYF.

CDR3 nucleotide sequence: TGTGCCAGCAGTTACGGCCAGACCCAGTACTTC. Protein sequence: CASSYGQTQYF. J is TRBJ2-5 and V is TRBV6-5; D is undetermined. The ends were cut back, 2 bases at V and 6 bases at J, with 4 bases in the middle. Looked up from germline, CDR1 is MNHEY and CDR2 is SVGAGI. The CDR3 consists of 11 residues.

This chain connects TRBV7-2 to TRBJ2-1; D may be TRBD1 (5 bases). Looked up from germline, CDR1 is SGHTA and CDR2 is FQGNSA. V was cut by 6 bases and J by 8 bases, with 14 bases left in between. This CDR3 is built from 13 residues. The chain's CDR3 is CASRTDPTHEQFF. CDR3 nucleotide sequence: TGTGCCAGCAGGACAGACCCAACCCATGAGCAGTTCTTC. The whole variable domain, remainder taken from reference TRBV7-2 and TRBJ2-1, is GAGVSQSPSNKVTEKGKDVELRCDPISGHTALYWYRQSLGQGLEFLIYFQGNSAPDKSGLPSDRFSAERTGGSVSTLTIQRTQQEDSAVYLCASRTDPTHEQFFGPGTRLTVL.

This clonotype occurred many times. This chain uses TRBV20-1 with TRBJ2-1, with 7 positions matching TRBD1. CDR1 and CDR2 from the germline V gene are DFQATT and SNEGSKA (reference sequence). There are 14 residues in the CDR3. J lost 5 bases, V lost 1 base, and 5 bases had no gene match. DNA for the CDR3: TGCAGTGCTAGAGGAGTGACAGGGAACAATGAGCAGTTCTTC. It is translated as CSARGVTGNNEQFF.